This T cell receptor (beta chain) was retrieved from a study of CD8 T cells in ankylosing spondylitis. TCRdb used MiXCR to reprocess the 5' RACE reads, holding one entry per CDR3 protein. The sample consists of roughly 220,000 distinct CDR3 sequences, roughly a tenth of them appearing once. Trimming left V 4 bases short and J 4 bases short, with 12 bases between. This CDR3 comprises 14 residues. Germline CDR1 reads MNHEY; CDR2 reads SMNVEV (reference sequence). Sequenced input: blood, either unsorted or a sorted T cell fraction (not recorded which). This clonotype was obtained from a male donor with ankylosing spondylitis or in good health (not recorded which). The chain links TRBV27 to TRBJ2-3; D possibly corresponds to TRBD1 (8 bases). CDR3 sequence (DNA): TGTGCCAGCAGTTACAGGGGGGGAGCAGATACGCAGTATTTT. It specifies CASSYRGGADTQYF.